A single T cell receptor beta chain is shown here with its context. The source of the sample is a study of blood T cell repertoires in COVID-19. About the research overall: Italy, Spain and the United States were the sources of the convalescent and acute COVID-19 samples. The cDNA or gDNA used as material had been derived from T cells, B-cell-depleted T cells, or PBMCs.

From germline, CDR1 is LGHDT and CDR2 YNNKEL (reference sequence). Trimming took off 2 bases at V and 1 base at J, with 11 bases between the two ends. CDR3 size: 15 residues. Authors' methods: Scientists estimated how many nucleated cells there were by amplifying reference gene primers. Using immunoSEQ multiplex PCR, the repertoire was profiled, and TCRdb retains in-frame clones only, with some absent. V and J calls and clone size are given by that table; D and trimming were obtained from the DNA. The data show around 97,000 clones, about 80% seen once. Material for sequencing was peripheral blood. The clonotype originates from a human donor in a cohort sampled during active or convalescent COVID-19. The chain is built from TRBV3-1 (or the pseudogene TRBV3-2) and TRBJ1-1; D not resolved. The CDR3: CASSQQAGGNTEAFF. CDR3 nucleotide sequence: TGTGCCAGCAGCCAACAAGCAGGTGGGAACACTGAAGCTTTCTTT.